This paragraph covers one T cell receptor (beta chain) sequence. Its antigen is not known. Germline CDR1 is SGHTA and CDR2 is FQGTGA. The V end was cut by 0 bases, the J end by 1 base, with 6 bases between. The CDR3 is made up of 14 amino acids. This sample stems from a study of OX40 agonist ivuxolimab in advanced cancers. The overall study: Mean age roughly 65 years, range roughly 20 to 85; around 80% male. Patients achieving partial responses numbered three: one hepatocellular carcinoma case and two cutaneous melanoma cases.

Sequencing used immunoSEQ multiplex PCR; TCRdb keeps in-frame clones, though not all of them. The data hold tens of thousands of clones, with over 80% observed a single time. Whole-study results and caveats: Some patients without response likewise showed low normalized clonal expansion.

This receptor was identified in an adult with an advanced solid tumor such as melanoma, head and neck, liver or kidney cancer. This chain joins TRBV7-3 and TRBJ1-1, with D hard to call. Sequencing was performed on CD4+ or CD8+ T cells sorted from blood, taken in a trial of the OX40 agonist ivuxolimab. CDR3 protein: CASSLTPGNTEAFF. The CDR3 nucleotides read TGTGCCAGCAGCTTAACGCCAGGGAACACTGAAGCTTTCTTT.